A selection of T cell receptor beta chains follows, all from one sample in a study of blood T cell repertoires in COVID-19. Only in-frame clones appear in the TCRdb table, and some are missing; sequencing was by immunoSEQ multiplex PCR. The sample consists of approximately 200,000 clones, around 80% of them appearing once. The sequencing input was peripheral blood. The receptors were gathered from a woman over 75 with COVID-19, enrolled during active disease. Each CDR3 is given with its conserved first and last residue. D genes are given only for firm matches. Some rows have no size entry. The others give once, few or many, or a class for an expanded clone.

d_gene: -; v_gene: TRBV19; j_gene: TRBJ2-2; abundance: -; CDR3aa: CASSIGGGRNTGELFF; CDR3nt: TGTGCCAGTAGTATTGGAGGAGGGCGAAACACCGGGGAGCTGTTTTTT
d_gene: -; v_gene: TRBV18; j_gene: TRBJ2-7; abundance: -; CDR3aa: CASSPAGNEQYF; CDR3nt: TGTGCCAGCTCACCCGCCGGGAACGAGCAGTACTTC
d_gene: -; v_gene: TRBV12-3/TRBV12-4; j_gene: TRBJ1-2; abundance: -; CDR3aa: CASTRGTRGGYTF; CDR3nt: TGTGCCAGCACCCGCGGTACTCGAGGAGGCTACACCTTC
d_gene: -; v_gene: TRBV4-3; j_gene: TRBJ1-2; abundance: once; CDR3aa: CASSQDVGSGYTDYGYTF; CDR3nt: TGCGCCAGCAGCCAAGATGTAGGTTCGGGGTATACTGACTATGGCTACACCTTC
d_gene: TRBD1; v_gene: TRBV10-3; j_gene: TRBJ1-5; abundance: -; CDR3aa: CASSTATGLGNQPQHF; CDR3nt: TGTGCCTCCTCCACCGCGACAGGGTTGGGCAATCAGCCCCAGCATTTT
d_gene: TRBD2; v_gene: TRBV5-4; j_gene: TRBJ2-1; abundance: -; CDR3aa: CASSLQAGDQQFF; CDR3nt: TGTGCCAGCAGCTTGCAAGCGGGGGATCAGCAGTTCTTC
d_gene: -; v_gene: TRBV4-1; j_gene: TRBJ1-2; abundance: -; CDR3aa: CASSQGRGKKDYGYTF; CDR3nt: TGCGCCAGCAGCCAAGGGAGAGGGAAGAAGGACTATGGCTACACCTTC
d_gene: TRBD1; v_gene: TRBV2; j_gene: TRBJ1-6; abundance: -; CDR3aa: CASSENRGRIGSPLHF; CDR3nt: TGTGCCAGCAGTGAAAACAGGGGACGTATTGGTTCACCCCTCCACTTT
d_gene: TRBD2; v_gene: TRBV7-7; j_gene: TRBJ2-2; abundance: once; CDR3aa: CASSHSSGGYTGELFF; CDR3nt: TGTGCCAGCAGCCATTCTAGCGGGGGTTACACCGGGGAGCTGTTTTTT
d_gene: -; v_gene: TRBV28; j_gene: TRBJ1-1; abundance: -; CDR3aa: CASSSWTLRNTEAFF; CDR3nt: TGTGCCAGCAGTTCATGGACTTTGCGGAACACTGAAGCTTTCTTT
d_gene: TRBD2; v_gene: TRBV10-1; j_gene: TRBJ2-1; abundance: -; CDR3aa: CASSGSGVGHNEQFF; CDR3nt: TGCGCCAGCAGTGGAAGCGGGGTGGGCCACAATGAGCAGTTCTTC
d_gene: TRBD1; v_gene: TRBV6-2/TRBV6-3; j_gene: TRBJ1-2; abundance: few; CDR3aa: CASSRPGGGYGYTF; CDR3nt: TGTGCCAGCAGTCGTCCAGGGGGCGGATATGGCTACACCTTC
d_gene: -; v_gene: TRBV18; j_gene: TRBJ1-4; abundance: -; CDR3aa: CASSPPNRVSVNEKLFF; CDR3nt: TGTGCCAGCTCACCACCGAACAGGGTTTCGGTTAATGAAAAACTGTTTTTT
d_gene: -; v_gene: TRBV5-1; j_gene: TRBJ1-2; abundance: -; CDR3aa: CASSLDAGSNYGYTF; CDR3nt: TGCGCCAGCAGCTTGGATGCAGGTTCAAACTATGGCTACACCTTC
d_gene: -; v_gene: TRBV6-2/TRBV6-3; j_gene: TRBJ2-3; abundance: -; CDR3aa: CASSYAGPPDTQYF; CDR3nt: TGTGCCAGCAGTTACGCGGGGCCTCCGGATACGCAGTATTTT
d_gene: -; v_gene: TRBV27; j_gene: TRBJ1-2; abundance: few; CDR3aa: CASSLAAATYGYTF; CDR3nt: TGTGCCAGCAGTTTAGCGGCGGCGACCTATGGCTACACCTTC
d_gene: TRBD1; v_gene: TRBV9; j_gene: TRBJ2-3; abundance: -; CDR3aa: CASSVTGASTDTQYF; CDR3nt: TGTGCCAGCAGCGTAACAGGGGCTAGCACAGATACGCAGTATTTT
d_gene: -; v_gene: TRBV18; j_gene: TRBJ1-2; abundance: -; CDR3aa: CASSPAGDYGYTF; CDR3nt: TGTGCCAGCTCACCCGCCGGGGACTATGGCTACACCTTC
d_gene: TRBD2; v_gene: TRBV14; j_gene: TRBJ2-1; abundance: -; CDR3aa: CASSPPGSGGDYNEQFF; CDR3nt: TGTGCCAGCAGCCCCCCGGGTTCTGGGGGGGACTACAATGAGCAGTTCTTC
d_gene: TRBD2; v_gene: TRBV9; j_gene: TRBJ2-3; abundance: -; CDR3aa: CASSSRTTSGGPTDTQYF; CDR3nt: TGTGCCAGCAGCTCCCGGACGACTAGCGGGGGGCCCACAGATACGCAGTATTTT
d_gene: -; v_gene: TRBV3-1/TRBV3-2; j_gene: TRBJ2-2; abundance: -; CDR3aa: CATSLTGTGELFF; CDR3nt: TGTGCCACCTCACTCACAGGAACCGGGGAGCTGTTTTTT
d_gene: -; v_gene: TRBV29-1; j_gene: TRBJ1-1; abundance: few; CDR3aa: CSVRQSTEAFF; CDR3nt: TGCAGCGTACGACAGTCCACTGAAGCTTTCTTT
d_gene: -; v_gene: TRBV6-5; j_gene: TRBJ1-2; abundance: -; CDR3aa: CASSFKTRINYGYTF; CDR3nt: TGTGCCAGCAGTTTTAAGACAAGAATTAACTATGGCTACACCTTC
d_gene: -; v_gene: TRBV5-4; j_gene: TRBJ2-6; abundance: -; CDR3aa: CASSLEGQGRGSNVLTF; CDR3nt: TGTGCCAGCAGCTTGGAGGGGCAGGGGCGCGGGTCCAACGTCCTGACTTTC
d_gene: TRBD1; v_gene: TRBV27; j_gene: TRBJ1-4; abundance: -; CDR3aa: CASRAGTGWEKLFF; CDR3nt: TGTGCCAGCAGAGCCGGGACAGGGTGGGAAAAACTGTTTTTT
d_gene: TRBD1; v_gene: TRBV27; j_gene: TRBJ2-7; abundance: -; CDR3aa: CASSSPGGSEYEQYF; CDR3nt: TGTGCCAGCAGTTCCCCAGGGGGCAGTGAGTACGAGCAGTACTTC
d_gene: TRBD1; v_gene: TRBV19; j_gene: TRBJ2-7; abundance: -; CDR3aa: CASSPRDRYYEQYF; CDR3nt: TGTGCCAGTAGTCCCCGGGACAGATACTACGAGCAGTACTTC
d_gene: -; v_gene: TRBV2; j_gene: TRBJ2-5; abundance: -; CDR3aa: CASREGLRGSETQYF; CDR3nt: TGTGCCAGCAGGGAGGGGTTGAGGGGATCAGAGACCCAGTACTTC
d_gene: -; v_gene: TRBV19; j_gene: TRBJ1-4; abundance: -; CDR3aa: CASIKSGQRTSTNEKLFF; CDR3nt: TGTGCCAGCATAAAAAGCGGACAGAGGACCTCAACTAATGAAAAACTGTTTTTT
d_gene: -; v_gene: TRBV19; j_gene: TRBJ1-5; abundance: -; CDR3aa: CASSIRPGDNQPQHF; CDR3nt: TGTGCCAGTAGTATACGGCCAGGGGACAATCAGCCCCAGCATTTT
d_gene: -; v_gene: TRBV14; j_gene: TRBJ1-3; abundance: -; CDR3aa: CASSSSLSGNTIYF; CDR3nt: TGTGCCAGCAGCTCCAGTCTCTCTGGAAACACCATATATTTT
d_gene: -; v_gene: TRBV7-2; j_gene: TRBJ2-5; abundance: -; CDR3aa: CASRLRSGGRMKVSETQYF; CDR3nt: TGTGCCAGCCGTCTTAGATCCGGGGGGCGTATGAAGGTGTCAGAGACCCAGTACTTC
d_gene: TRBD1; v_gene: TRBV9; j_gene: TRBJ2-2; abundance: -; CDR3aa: CASSARQGNTGELFF; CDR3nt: TGTGCCAGCAGCGCTAGACAGGGGAACACCGGGGAGCTGTTTTTT
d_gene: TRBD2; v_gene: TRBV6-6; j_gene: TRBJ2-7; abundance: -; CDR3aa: CASSYIGGSYEQYF; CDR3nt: TGTGCCAGCAGTTATATCGGGGGGAGCTACGAGCAGTACTTC
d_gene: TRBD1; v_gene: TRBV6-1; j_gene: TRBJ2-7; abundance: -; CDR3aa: CASSETGGIYEQYF; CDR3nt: TGTGCCAGCAGTGAGACAGGGGGCATCTACGAGCAGTACTTC
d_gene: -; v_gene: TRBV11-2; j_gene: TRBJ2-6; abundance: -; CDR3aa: CASSLEGRGSGANVLTF; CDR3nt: TGTGCCAGCAGCTTAGAAGGCAGGGGTTCTGGGGCCAACGTCCTGACTTTC
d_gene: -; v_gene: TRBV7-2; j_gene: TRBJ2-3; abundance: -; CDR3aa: CASSLYARGDTQYF; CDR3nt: TGTGCCAGCAGCTTATACGCTAGGGGTGATACGCAGTATTTT
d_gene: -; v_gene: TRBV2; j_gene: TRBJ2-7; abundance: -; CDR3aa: CASSTQGNTYEQYF; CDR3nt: TGTGCCAGCAGTACACAGGGAAACACCTACGAGCAGTACTTC
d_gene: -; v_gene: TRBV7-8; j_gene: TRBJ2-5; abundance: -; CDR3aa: CASSLAKTGMGTQYF; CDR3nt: TGTGCCAGCAGCTTAGCCAAGACAGGAATGGGGACCCAGTACTTC
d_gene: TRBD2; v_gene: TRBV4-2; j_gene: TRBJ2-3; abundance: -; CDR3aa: CASSQDGRGGFADTQYF; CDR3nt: TGTGCCAGCAGCCAAGATGGACGGGGGGGCTTTGCAGATACGCAGTATTTT